These 24 T cell receptor beta chains came from one sample sequenced in a study of OX40 agonist ivuxolimab in advanced cancers. Assay: immunoSEQ multiplex PCR; the TCRdb copy retains only in-frame clones and omits some. The sample records approximately 70,000 clones, about nine tenths being singletons. The starting material was CD4+ or CD8+ T cells sorted from blood, obtained in a trial of the OX40 agonist ivuxolimab. These receptors all stem from an adult with an advanced solid tumor such as melanoma, head and neck, liver or kidney cancer.

This clone appeared a single time. Written as DNA, the CDR3 is TGTGCCAGCAGTTCTCAAGGGGGACCTAATGAAAAACTGTTTTTT. Translation: CASSSQGGPNEKLFF. The V and J genes are TRBV2 and TRBJ1-4; TRBD1 is a possible D gene (6 bases). There are 15 residues in the CDR3. Trimming removed 5 bases from V and 3 bases from J, with 13 bases in between. The germline V gene encodes CDR1 SNHLY and CDR2 FYNNEI.

To note about this clone: One junction end does not reproduce the germline sequence, and a read error may be involved. The chain uses TRBV18 and TRBJ1-5; the D is unclear. There are 12 residues in the CDR3. Per the germline V gene, CDR1 is KGHSH and CDR2 is LQKENI. CDR3 region: CASSQYNQHQHF. CDR3 DNA sequence: TGTGCCAGCTCACAATATAATCAGCACCAGCATTTT.

This chain uses TRBV5-4 with TRBJ1-4; 7 nucleotides match TRBD1. This CDR3 region has 15 residues. Germline values: CDR1 SGHNT, CDR2 YYREEE (reference sequence). V lost 0 bases and J lost 8; bases outside the gene matches: 7. CDR3 loop: CASSLETGVKEKLFF. DNA for the CDR3: TGTGCCAGCAGCTTGGAAACAGGGGTCAAGGAAAAACTGTTTTTT. Variable domain in full (rest from reference TRBV5-4 and TRBJ1-4): ETGVTQSPTHLIKTRGQQVTLRCSSQSGHNTVSWYQQALGQGPQFIFQYYREEENGRGNFPPRFSGLQFPNYSSELNVNALELDDSALYLCASSLETGVKEKLFFGSGTQLSVL.

CDR3 coding DNA: TGTGCCAGCAGTTTCCCCGGACAGGGGGTTTATAATTCACCCCTCCACTTT. Its protein product is CASSFPGQGVYNSPLHF. The chain links TRBV28 to TRBJ1-6, with 10 bases matching TRBD1. The V gene's germline CDR1 is MDHEN and CDR2 SYDVKM. The CDR3 consists of 17 residues. Trimming cost V 3 bases and J 4 bases; bases outside gene matches: 6.

The rearrangement links TRBV5-4 to TRBJ1-1; TRBD1 might be the D (5 bases). Germline loops: CDR1 SGHNT, CDR2 YYREEE (reference sequence). This CDR3 comprises 16 residues. Deletions cut 4 bases from V and 3 bases from J, with 19 bases between. CDR3 sequence: CASSPGGLRGDTEAFF. The DNA of the CDR3 is TGTGCCAGCAGCCCCGGAGGTCTGAGGGGAGACACTGAAGCTTTCTTT.

V gene TRBV7-9 combines with J gene TRBJ2-1; D is uncertain. Trimming shortened V by 1 base and J by 6 bases, and 13 bases separated the two germline ends. Germline lookup yields CDR1 SEHNR and CDR2 FQNEAQ (reference sequence). This CDR3 comprises 15 residues. As DNA, the CDR3 is TGTGCCAGCAGCTTAGAATCATTTTTGGGCAATGAGCAGTTCTTC. Its translation: CASSLESFLGNEQFF.

The chain carries TRBV27 and TRBJ1-2; no reliable D call. The CDR3 runs to 14 residues. Germline CDR1 reads MNHEY; CDR2 reads SMNVEV (reference sequence). Between the trimmed V and J ends, which lost 4 bases and 1 base, there was a span of 10 bases. CDR3 loop: CASSSLNFNYGYTF. The CDR3 nucleotides read TGTGCCAGCAGTTCCTTGAATTTTAACTATGGCTACACCTTC.

This clone has just one count. The rearrangement joins TRBV6-6 to TRBJ1-5, with unresolved D. CDR1 MNHNY and CDR2 SVGAGI come from the germline V gene (reference sequence). The ends were cut back, 0 bases at V and 4 bases at J, with 7 bases in the middle. This CDR3 has 14 amino acids. CDR3 sequence: CASSYSAANQPQHF. The CDR3 DNA sequence: TGTGCCAGCAGTTACTCTGCGGCGAATCAGCCCCAGCATTTT.

In DNA form, the CDR3 reads TGTGCCAGCAGTGACAGGGGGCGGAACACCGGGGAGCTGTTTTTT. Translated, it gives CASSDRGRNTGELFF. V gene TRBV6-4 combines with J gene TRBJ2-2, with 7 nucleotides matching TRBD1. The CDR3 length is 15 residues. Germline loops: CDR1 MRHNA, CDR2 SNTAGT. The ends lost 2 bases at V and 1 base at J; junction bases unmatched: 1.

The gene calls are TRBV29-1 and TRBJ2-3; D may be TRBD1 (5 bases). The CDR3 is made up of 14 amino acids. V was clipped by 3 bases and J by 5 bases, with 15 bases between them. Germline V gene lookup returns CDR1 SQVTM and CDR2 ANQGSEA. DNA for the CDR3: TGCAGCGTTGACCCTGGGGCAGGAGAAGATACGCAGTATTTT. As protein: CSVDPGAGEDTQYF.

The chain combines TRBV10-3 with TRBJ1-2; 7 nucleotides line up with TRBD1. This CDR3 spans 13 amino acids. Trimming removed 7 bases from V and 8 bases from J; junction bases left unmatched: 10. From germline, CDR1 is ENHRY and CDR2 SYGVKD. The CDR3 sequence is CAITPGQDGGYTF. DNA of the CDR3: TGTGCCATCACCCCAGGACAGGACGGAGGCTACACCTTC.

In this sample, this clone turned up once. This chain links TRBV21-1 with TRBJ2-1; the table's D call, TRBD1, has no DNA check behind it. TRBV21-1 is recorded as a pseudogene. This CDR3 is 17 amino acids long. For the CDR3, the DNA is TGTGCCAGCAGCAAAGTAAGGGGACAGCGTAAATACAATGAGCAGTTCTTC. Protein product: CASSKVRGQRKYNEQFF.

CDR3 coding DNA: TGCGCCACGCGGCCCCAAGAGACCCAGTACTTC. It codes for CATRPQETQYF. The genes are TRBV4-1 and TRBJ2-5; D unclear. Germline CDR1 and CDR2: MGHRA and YSYEKL. V was trimmed by 10 bases and J by 1 base, leaving 7 bases between them. This CDR3 spans 11 amino acids.

The chain combines TRBV5-1 with TRBJ1-1, with D possibly TRBD1 on 5 matching bases. CDR3 length: 12 amino acids. V gave up 5 bases and J gave up 10 bases, with 15 bases separating them. Germline CDR1 SGHRS, CDR2 YFSETQ. The CDR3 DNA sequence: TGCGCCAGCAGTAGGTGGGACGGAAGAGCTTTCTTT. Its translation: CASSRWDGRAFF. The variable domain in full, with the rest retrieved from reference TRBV5-1 and TRBJ1-1, is KAGVTQTPRYLIKTRGQQVTLSCSPISGHRSVSWYQQTPGQGLQFLFEYFSETQRNKGNFPGRFSGRQFSNSRSEMNVSTLELGDSALYLCASSRWDGRAFFGQGTRLTVV.

A few counts support this clone. The chain employs TRBV19 and TRBJ1-1; 7 nucleotides align to TRBD1. CDR3 length: 16 residues. The J segment lost 1 base and the V segment lost 3 bases, leaving 8 bases of the junction unmatched. CDR1 and CDR2 from the germline V gene are LNHDA and SQIVND (reference sequence). The CDR3 DNA reads TGTGCCAGTAGTATCCCAACCAGACAGGGGAACACTGAAGCTTTCTTT. This encodes CASSIPTRQGNTEAFF.

The V call is TRBV11-2, the J call TRBJ2-3, with 11 bases aligning to TRBD1. Germline lookup yields CDR1 SGHAT and CDR2 FQNNGV. Trimming took 8 bases from V and 5 from J; bases not matched to a gene: 6. CDR3 length: 14 residues. Written as DNA, the CDR3 is TGTGCCAGCTGGACAGGGGGCCAGGGAGATACGCAGTATTTT. Amino acids: CASWTGGQGDTQYF.

The chain has TRBV6-6 and TRBJ1-1, with a possible D match to TRBD1 (5 bases). The V and J ends lost 6 bases and 0 bases respectively, with 14 bases between them. Looked up from germline, CDR1 is MNHNY and CDR2 is SVGAGI (reference sequence). The CDR3 consists of 15 residues. This CDR3 is CASSPQGYVNTEAFF. CDR3 DNA: TGTGCCAGCAGCCCTCAGGGTTACGTGAACACTGAAGCTTTCTTT.

The chain links TRBV19 to TRBJ2-3, with 7 positions matching TRBD1. Germline V CDR1 and CDR2: LNHDA, SQIVND (reference sequence). This CDR3 has 15 amino acids. The J segment lost 0 bases and the V segment lost 3 bases, leaving 3 bases of the junction unmatched. In DNA, the CDR3 is TGTGCCAGTAGTATCAGGACAGGAAGCACAGATACGCAGTATTTT. This gives the protein CASSIRTGSTDTQYF.

This rearrangement joins TRBV9 to TRBJ2-2; TRBD2 might be the D (6 bases). The germline gives CDR1 SGDLS, CDR2 YYNGEE. V dropped 4 bases and J dropped 3 bases, with 16 bases sitting between them. The CDR3 sequence is 16 residues long. CDR3 protein: CASSPGVSEYTGELFF. The CDR3 DNA sequence: TGTGCCAGCAGCCCGGGGGTGTCAGAGTACACCGGGGAGCTGTTTTTT.

The chain recombines TRBV6-1 with TRBJ2-1; 12 bases match TRBD2. The CDR3 covers 14 residues. Germline CDR1 MNHNS, CDR2 SASEGT. The trim removed 6 bases at V and 7 bases at J, leaving 4 bases unmatched. CDR3 residues: CASSSSGGVNEQFF. The CDR3 DNA sequence: TGTGCCAGCAGCTCTAGCGGGGGGGTGAATGAGCAGTTCTTC.

The chain has TRBV6-1 and TRBJ1-1; D gene uncertain. There are 11 residues in the CDR3. Looked up from germline, CDR1 is MNHNS and CDR2 is SASEGT. The ends were cut back, 4 bases at V and 11 bases at J, with 11 bases in the middle. As DNA, the CDR3 is TGTGCCAGCAGTGTTGCGGTGTTGGCTTTCTTT. It specifies CASSVAVLAFF.

This clone was counted a few times. V is TRBV12-5 and J is TRBJ1-1; tentative D call: TRBD1 (6 bases). The germline V gene encodes CDR1 LGHNT and CDR2 FRNRAP. Trimming left V 7 bases short and J 3 bases short, with 15 bases between. The CDR3 has 14 amino acids. DNA for the CDR3: TGTGCTAGTGACGTGGGGGCCGTGGACACTGAAGCTTTCTTT. As protein: CASDVGAVDTEAFF. Full variable domain (outside the CDR3, taken from reference TRBV12-5 and TRBJ1-1): DARVTQTPRHKVTEMGQEVTMRCQPILGHNTVFWYRQTMMQGLELLAYFRNRAPLDDSGMPKDRFSAEMPDATLATLKIQPSEPRDSAVYFCASDVGAVDTEAFFGQGTRLTVV.

The chain uses TRBV15 and TRBJ1-2, with D unclear. Germline loops: CDR1 LNHNV, CDR2 YYDKDF (reference sequence). Trimming pared 0 bases from V and 2 bases from J, leaving 7 bases between. This CDR3 has 14 amino acids. The CDR3 loop reads CATSRDGQNYGYTF. The CDR3 DNA is TGTGCCACCAGCAGAGATGGGCAAAACTATGGCTACACCTTC.

This clone was recorded a few times. The chain links TRBV2 to TRBJ1-2, with TRBD1 matching 10 bases. After removal of 6 bases from V and 7 bases from J, the junction contained 2 bases not matched to a gene. This CDR3 comprises 12 residues. The germline CDR1 and CDR2 sequences are SNHLY and FYNNEI. As DNA, the CDR3 is TGTGCCAGCAGGGACAGGGGGGGTGGCTACACCTTC. The encoded protein is CASRDRGGGYTF.